A single sample gave rise to the 20 T cell receptor beta chains below, sequenced in a study of blood T cell repertoires in COVID-19. Sequencing was performed with immunoSEQ multiplex PCR; in TCRdb, only in-frame clones are kept and a portion is missing. Of about 350,000 clones in the sample, about 90% were seen once. Sequencing was carried out using PBMCs or T cells enriched from blood (not recorded which). The receptors were sampled from a woman under 40 who had recovered from COVID-19.

V usage is TRBV27 and J usage is TRBJ2-7, with D tentatively TRBD1 (6 bases). Germline V gives CDR1 MNHEY, CDR2 SMNVEV (reference sequence). Trimming took 2 bases from V and 4 from J, leaving 12 bases between them. The CDR3 covers 14 residues. Here the CDR3 reads CASSLTGSEYEQYF. CDR3 in DNA: TGTGCCAGCAGTTTAACAGGGTCAGAATACGAGCAGTACTTC.

The chain uses TRBV10-2 and TRBJ1-1; TRBD1 matches at 8 bases. The length of the CDR3 is 13 residues. With 8 bases clipped from V and 4 bases from J, the junction kept 6 bases outside the gene matches. Germline V CDR1 and CDR2: WSHSY, SAAADI. CDR3: CASFQGASTEAFF. In DNA, the CDR3 is TGCGCCAGCTTCCAGGGGGCTAGCACTGAAGCTTTCTTT.

CDR3 nucleotide sequence: TGTGCCAGCAGTTTTCGACAGTATGGCTACACCTTC. Its translation is CASSFRQYGYTF. The chain carries TRBV12-3 or TRBV12-4 and TRBJ1-2, with a tentative D call TRBD1 (5 bases). V was shortened by 3 bases and J by 5 bases, with 7 bases between the two germline ends. The CDR3 runs to 12 residues.

The rearrangement joins TRBV13 to TRBJ2-3; 7 bases are a match to TRBD1. Germline CDR1 and CDR2: PRHDT and FYEKMQ (reference sequence). J lost 0 bases, V lost 0 bases, and 6 bases had no gene match. CDR3 length: 17 residues. The CDR3: CASSLGLGGLSTDTQYF. CDR3 DNA sequence: TGTGCCAGCAGCTTAGGCCTAGGGGGCCTTAGCACAGATACGCAGTATTTT.

This clone was detected only once. V usage is TRBV5-4 and J usage is TRBJ1-2, with D hard to call. Germline V CDR1 and CDR2: SGHNT, YYREEE (reference sequence). CDR3 size: 14 residues. The V end lost 4 bases, the J end lost 3 bases, and 13 bases lay between the germline ends. CDR3 coding DNA: TGTGCCAGCAGCGCCGGGGTGCCCTACTATGGCTACACCTTC. Encoded protein: CASSAGVPYYGYTF.

A remark on this clone: At the DNA level, this CDR3 is encoded by other sequences in the same sample as well. The genes are TRBV5-1 and TRBJ2-3, with a tentative D call TRBD2 (5 bases). The CDR3 is made up of 13 amino acids. Trimming removed 4 bases at V and 4 bases at J, with 10 bases between. In germline, CDR1 is SGHRS, CDR2 YFSETQ. The CDR3 sequence: CASSLGSADTQYF. CDR3 nucleotides: TGCGCCAGCAGCCTGGGGAGCGCAGATACGCAGTATTTT.

The chain is built from TRBV5-1 and TRBJ1-2; the match to TRBD1 covers 8 bases. Germline trimming cut 3 bases from V and 8 bases from J; bases unmatched to any gene: 15. This CDR3 region has 16 residues. The germline CDR1 and CDR2 sequences are SGHRS and YFSETQ. DNA of the CDR3: TGCGCCAGCAGCTCCGGGACAGGAGACTTTAGAGGGGGCTACACCTTC. It is translated as CASSSGTGDFRGGYTF.

V usage is TRBV3-1 (or the pseudogene TRBV3-2) and J usage is TRBJ1-5, with TRBD1 as a possible D gene (5 bases). V lost 1 base, J lost 2 bases, and 12 bases lay in between. The CDR3 is 16 residues long. CDR1 LGHDT and CDR2 YNNKEL come from the germline V gene (reference sequence). The DNA of the CDR3 is TGTGCCAGCAGCCAAGGTCAGGGAGGGGGCAATCAGCCCCAGCATTTT. The encoded protein is CASSQGQGGGNQPQHF.

The chain combines TRBV28 with TRBJ1-1; 12 nucleotides line up with TRBD1. Germline V lookup: CDR1 MDHEN, CDR2 SYDVKM. The CDR3 spans 17 residues. V shed 6 bases and J 3 bases; nucleotides not matched to a gene: 11. Here the CDR3 reads CASRGQGAIWVDTEAFF. DNA of the CDR3: TGTGCCAGCAGGGGACAGGGGGCGATATGGGTGGACACTGAAGCTTTCTTT.

CDR3 coding DNA: TGTGCCAGCAGCTTAGGTTTCCAGGGGTACGAGCAGTACTTC. It translates to CASSLGFQGYEQYF. The rearrangement links TRBV7-2 to TRBJ2-7, with D possibly matching TRBD1 (6 bases). Germline CDR1 reads SGHTA; CDR2 reads FQGNSA. V dropped 1 base and J dropped 4 bases, with 11 bases sitting between them. The CDR3 runs to 14 residues.

The chain links TRBV6-5 to TRBJ1-5, with 7 bases fitting TRBD1. The CDR3 spans 14 residues. After removal of 6 bases from V and 6 bases from J, the junction contained 8 bases not matched to a gene. Germline CDR1 is MNHEY and CDR2 is SVGAGI. DNA of the CDR3: TGTGCCAGCAGATTACAGGGGAATGGTCAGCCCCAGCATTTT. It specifies CASRLQGNGQPQHF.

In regard to this clone: This sample includes further DNA sequences coding for the same CDR3. The chain has TRBV5-1 and TRBJ2-1; 9 positions agree with TRBD1. Germline CDR1 reads SGHRS; CDR2 reads YFSETQ. This CDR3 contains 15 residues. Trimming removed 1 base from V and 5 bases from J; junction bases left unmatched: 4. CDR3 in amino acids: CASSLLGQGNNEQFF. CDR3 nucleotides: TGCGCCAGCAGCTTGCTTGGACAGGGGAACAATGAGCAGTTCTTC. Drawing the rest from reference TRBV5-1 and TRBJ2-1, the complete variable domain is KAGVTQTPRYLIKTRGQQVTLSCSPISGHRSVSWYQQTPGQGLQFLFEYFSETQRNKGNFPGRFSGRQFSNSRSEMNVSTLELGDSALYLCASSLLGQGNNEQFFGPGTRLTVL.

This clone was counted only a few times. The V gene is TRBV24-1, the J gene TRBJ1-5, with a weak D call TRBD1 (5 bases). The CDR3 has 13 residues. V lost 6 bases, J lost 6 bases, and 11 bases lay in between. Germline V gives CDR1 KGHDR, CDR2 SFDVKD. The CDR3 sequence is CATSLGRGQPQHF. CDR3 nucleotide sequence: TGTGCCACCAGTTTAGGGAGGGGTCAGCCCCAGCATTTT.

V and J are TRBV6-4 and TRBJ1-2; D not certain. The CDR3 loop spans 15 amino acids. V lost 4 bases, J lost 4 bases, and 16 bases lay in between. Germline loops: CDR1 MRHNA, CDR2 SNTAGT. CDR3 amino acids: CASSVNPGSFYGYTF. DNA for the CDR3: TGTGCCAGCAGTGTAAACCCCGGTTCCTTCTATGGCTACACCTTC.

V is TRBV28 and J is TRBJ1-1; D is perhaps TRBD1 (5 bases). Trimming shortened V by 3 bases and J by 4 bases, and 12 bases separated the two germline ends. The CDR3 spans 14 residues. Germline V gene data show CDR1 as MDHEN and CDR2 as SYDVKM. The CDR3 region has the DNA TGTGCCAGCAGTTTGGGAGGGGCGGGCACTGAAGCTTTCTTT. Translating gives CASSLGGAGTEAFF. The full variable domain, completed using reference TRBV28 and TRBJ1-1, is DVKVTQSSRYLVKRTGEKVFLECVQDMDHENMFWYRQDPGLGLRLIYFSYDVKMKEKGDIPEGYSVSREKKERFSLILESASTNQTSMYLCASSLGGAGTEAFFGQGTRLTVV.

This sequence joins TRBV9 and TRBJ2-1; D is uncertain. This CDR3 is built from 13 residues. Germline V gene data show CDR1 as SGDLS and CDR2 as YYNGEE. V lost 4 bases to trimming and J lost 6 bases, with 11 bases between them. The DNA of the CDR3 is TGTGCCAGCAGCATATCACTCCTCAATGAGCAGTTCTTC. It codes for CASSISLLNEQFF.

This chain uses TRBV28 with TRBJ2-5, with 10 positions matching TRBD1. CDR1 MDHEN and CDR2 SYDVKM come from the germline V gene. The CDR3 loop spans 13 amino acids. V shed 7 bases and J 4 bases; nucleotides not matched to a gene: 3. For the CDR3, the DNA is TGTGCCAGCACGGGACAGGGGCGAGAGACCCAGTACTTC. This sequence encodes CASTGQGRETQYF.

This chain connects TRBV19 to TRBJ1-5; 7 bases line up with TRBD1. V lost 7 bases and J lost 9; bases outside the gene matches: 9. This CDR3 contains 13 residues. CDR1 LNHDA and CDR2 SQIVND come from the germline V gene (reference sequence). CDR3 residues: CASTRQGGMPQHF. The CDR3 DNA reads TGTGCCAGTACTCGACAGGGCGGGATGCCCCAGCATTTT.

V and J are TRBV6-2 or TRBV6-3 and TRBJ2-1; 14 bases are a match to TRBD2. The CDR3 contains 17 residues. After removal of 5 bases from V and 1 base from J, the junction contained 4 bases not matched to a gene. Per the germline V gene, CDR1 is MNHEY and CDR2 is SVGEGT. CDR3 nucleotide sequence: TGTGCCAGCAGTAAATGGACTAGCGGGGGGTCCTACAATGAGCAGTTCTTC. This encodes CASSKWTSGGSYNEQFF.

The V gene is TRBV15, the J gene TRBJ2-4; D remains unclear. There are 15 residues in the CDR3. The germline CDR1 and CDR2 sequences are LNHNV and YYDKDF (reference sequence). V lost 4 bases and J 2 bases, leaving 12 bases between the germline ends. The chain's CDR3 is CATSITSQSKNIQYF. The CDR3 nucleotides are TGTGCCACCAGCATCACCTCACAGTCCAAAAACATTCAGTACTTC.